Sequencing of this TCR beta chain was carried out in a study of T cell changes during pregnancy in multiple sclerosis. The CDR3 runs 13 residues. The germline V and J ends were trimmed by 1 base and 2 bases, with 9 bases remaining between them. The germline V gene encodes CDR1 SQVTM and CDR2 ANQGSEA. Clones were read by immunoSEQ multiplex PCR, and TCRdb kept only the in-frame ones, dropping some. Among about 64,000 clones, approximately 96% were seen once, and the ten largest hold over 2%. The input for sequencing was CD8+ T cells from peripheral blood mononuclear cells, taken after pregnancy. V and J are TRBV29-1 and TRBJ2-7; D is undetermined. The receptor was derived from a female donor with multiple sclerosis, enrolled in a pregnancy study. The CDR3 coding sequence is TGCAGCGTTGAAGGGGCCAGTCCCTACGAGCAGTACTTC. This sequence encodes CSVEGASPYEQYF.